This TCR beta chain is from a study of radiotherapy plus CTLA-4 blockade in lung cancer. The CDR3 totals 18 residues. The V segment lost 2 bases and the J segment 1 base; nucleotides outside the gene matches: 6. Looked up from germline, CDR1 is SGHTA and CDR2 is FQGNSA. Measured with immunoSEQ multiplex PCR; TCRdb has only the in-frame clones, and not every one. The sample has tens of thousands of clones, 71% seen once. Notes on this clone: No antigen is known for it.

General study points: In blood, TCR clones derived from the tumor expanded after radiotherapy plus ipilimumab.

Focal radiation was given together with CTLA-4 blockade (ipilimumab) to patients with chemo-refractory metastatic non-small-cell lung cancer. V is TRBV7-2 and J is TRBJ2-6; the match to TRBD1 covers 9 bases. This specimen consisted of peripheral blood, obtained from a patient treated with radiotherapy plus ipilimumab. The clonotype comes from a human donor with non-small cell lung cancer whose response to radiotherapy plus ipilimumab could not be evaluated. The CDR3 nucleotides are TGTGCCAGCAGCTTACTAAGGACAGGGGAGTCTGGGGCCAACGTCCTGACTTTC. Its protein product is CASSLLRTGESGANVLTF.